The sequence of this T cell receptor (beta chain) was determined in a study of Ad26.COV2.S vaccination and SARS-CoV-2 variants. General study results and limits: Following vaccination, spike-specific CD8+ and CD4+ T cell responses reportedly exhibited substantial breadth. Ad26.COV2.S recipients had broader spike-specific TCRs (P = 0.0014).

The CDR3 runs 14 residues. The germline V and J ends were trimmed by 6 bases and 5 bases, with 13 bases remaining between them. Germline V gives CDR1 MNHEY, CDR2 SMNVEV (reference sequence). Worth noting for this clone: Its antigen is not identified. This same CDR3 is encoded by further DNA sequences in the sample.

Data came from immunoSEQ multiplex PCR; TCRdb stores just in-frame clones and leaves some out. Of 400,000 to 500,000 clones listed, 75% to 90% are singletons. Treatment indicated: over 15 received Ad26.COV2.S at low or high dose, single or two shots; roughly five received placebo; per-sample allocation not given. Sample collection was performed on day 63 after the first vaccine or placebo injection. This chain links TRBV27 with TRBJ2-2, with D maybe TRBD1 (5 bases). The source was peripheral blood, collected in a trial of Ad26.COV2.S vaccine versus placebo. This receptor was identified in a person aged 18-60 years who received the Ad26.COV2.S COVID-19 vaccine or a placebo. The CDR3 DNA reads TGTGCCAGCAGCTTAGACAGATATACCGGGGAGCTGTTTTTT. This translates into CASSLDRYTGELFF.